These 5 T cell receptor beta chains share one sample of origin, sequenced in a study of human T cells and chemical hapten exposure (dated by TCRdb to the early 2020s). The time point label of this sample denotes: patch test 1, 2 weeks after DPC sensitization. The intended sense of this specimen's treatment or condition label: therapeutic diphenylcyclopropenone sensitization with weekly scalp DPC. Receptor amplification or capture employed RACE. Instrument on record: NextSeq 500. The public reads were reprocessed in TCRdb via fastp at Q25 and MiXCR, keeping in-frame beta chains. A single entry per CDR3 protein holds the most common genes and DNA from its merged rows. The sample yields about 360,000 distinct CDR3 sequences; more than 4.5% were counted once. The biggest ten clones account for 2% to 2.5% of the sample. Here the sequenced sample was whole blood, taken in connection with sensitization to the hapten diphenylcyclopropenone (DPC). These receptors were taken from a woman aged 50 to 60 with alopecia areata. Some clones in this sample may be carry-over from other donors' samples.

This clonotype was seen ten or more times. The chain carries TRBV5-5 and TRBJ1-4, with 8 bases fitting TRBD1. The V gene end was trimmed by 3 bases and the J gene end by 2 bases; junction bases not matched to a gene: 3. From germline, CDR1 is SGHKS and CDR2 YYEKEE (reference sequence). There are 15 residues in the CDR3. The CDR3: CASSSTGGTNEKLFF. The DNA for the CDR3 is TGTGCCAGCAGCTCAACAGGGGGGACTAATGAAAAACTGTTTTTT. The full variable domain, with the rest looked up from reference TRBV5-5 and TRBJ1-4, is DAGVTQSPTHLIKTRGQQVTLRCSPISGHKSVSWYQQVLGQGPQFIFQYYEKEERGRGNFPDRFSARQFPNYSSELNVNALLLGDSALYLCASSSTGGTNEKLFFGSGTQLSVL.

In its sample, this clonotype was seen many times. This chain joins TRBV5-1 and TRBJ2-2, with D perhaps TRBD1 (5 bases). Germline lookup yields CDR1 SGHRS and CDR2 YFSETQ. The CDR3 has 13 amino acids. The V and J ends lost 0 bases and 6 bases respectively, with 6 bases between them. The chain's CDR3 is CASSLEGPGELFF. Written as DNA, the CDR3 is TGCGCCAGCAGCTTGGAGGGGCCCGGGGAGCTGTTTTTT.

This clonotype was seen at least ten times. DNA of the CDR3: TGTGCCAGCAGCAAGATCAGCTGTACGCAGTATTTT. Translating it yields CASSKISCTQYF. V is TRBV21-1 and J is TRBJ2-3. TRBV21-1 is an annotated pseudogene. CDR3 length: 12 residues.

This rearrangement joins TRBV11-2 to TRBJ2-1; 10 positions match TRBD2. The junction had 9 bases not matched to a gene; V was cut back by 5 bases and J by 5 bases. The germline CDR1 and CDR2 sequences are SGHAT and FQNNGV. There are 16 residues in the CDR3. The CDR3, as DNA: TGTGCCAGCAGCATAACGGTAACTAGCGGGAACAATGAGCAGTTCTTC. As protein: CASSITVTSGNNEQFF.

This clonotype was recorded at least ten times. The J gene is TRBJ1-1, the V gene TRBV12-3 or TRBV12-4; maybe TRBD1 (6 bases). This CDR3 region has 13 residues. V lost 5 bases to trimming and J lost 4 bases, with 11 bases between them. The CDR3 bases are TGTGCCAGCAGTACAGGGCCAAGCACTGAAGCTTTCTTT. Protein: CASSTGPSTEAFF.